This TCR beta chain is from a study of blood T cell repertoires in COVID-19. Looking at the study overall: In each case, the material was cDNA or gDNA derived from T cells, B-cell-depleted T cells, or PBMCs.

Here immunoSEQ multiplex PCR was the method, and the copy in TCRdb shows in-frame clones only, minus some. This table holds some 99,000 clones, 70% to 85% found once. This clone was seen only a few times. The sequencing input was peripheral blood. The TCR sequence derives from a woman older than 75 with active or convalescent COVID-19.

In DNA form, the CDR3 reads TGTGCATGGCGGGCAGGGGGAGCCAATCAGCCCCAGCATTTT. It yields the protein CAWRAGGANQPQHF. The gene calls are TRBV12-2 and TRBJ1-5; the table gives TRBD1 as D, unverified against the DNA. TRBV12-2 is a documented pseudogene. The CDR3 totals 14 residues.